These T cell receptor beta chains were read from a single sample in a study of regulatory T cells in long-lasting Graves disease. TCRdb called the multiplex PCR reads again in MiXCR, with one record for every CDR3 protein. The table has around 400,000 distinct CDR3 sequences, around 20% seen once. This specimen was peripheral blood mononuclear cells (PBMCs), taken when the disease was refractory, from a patient treated with antithyroid drugs. Every receptor here comes from a female donor with Graves disease. Each CDR3 is given with its conserved first and last residue. The D gene is left open where the match is weak. Some rows mark clone size as missing; the rest say once, few, many or name a class of expanded clone.

j_gene,v_gene,abundance,d_gene,CDR3aa,CDR3nt
TRBJ1-1,TRBV20-1,-,TRBD1,CSAPPPDRGSTEAFF,TGCAGTGCTCCGCCTCCGGACAGGGGGAGCACTGAAGCTTTCTTT
TRBJ1-5,TRBV19,once,TRBD1,CASSHSTGGDQPQHF,TGTGCCAGTAGTCACTCGACAGGGGGGGATCAGCCCCAGCATTTT
TRBJ2-2,TRBV7-9,few,-,CASSPLAGELFF,TGTGCCAGCAGCCCGCTTGCCGGGGAGCTGTTTTTT
TRBJ1-1,TRBV6-2/TRBV6-3,-,-,CASSYSQGRAAEAFF,TGTGCCAGCAGTTACTCGCAGGGGCGTGCCGCTGAAGCTTTCTTT
TRBJ2-7,TRBV28,many,TRBD2,CASSSRLAGVHEQYF,TGTGCCAGCAGTTCCCGACTAGCGGGAGTCCACGAGCAGTACTTC
TRBJ1-1,TRBV5-1,many,-,CASSLEASGTEAFF,TGCGCCAGCAGCTTGGAAGCTAGCGGCACTGAAGCTTTCTTT
TRBJ2-5,TRBV9,-,TRBD2,CASSTRTSGTETQYF,TGTGCCAGCAGCACACGGACTAGCGGGACGGAGACCCAGTACTTC
TRBJ1-1,TRBV27,many,-,CASNPDRNYDGAEAFF,TGTGCCAGCAACCCGGACAGAAACTACGATGGAGCTGAAGCTTTCTTT
TRBJ2-1,TRBV7-6,few,-,CASSSRLTEQFF,TGTGCCAGCAGCTCTCGACTAACCGAGCAGTTCTTC
TRBJ1-4,TRBV28,many,-,CASSFPGAGEKLFF,TGTGCCAGCAGTTTTCCCGGGGCTGGAGAAAAACTGTTTTTT
TRBJ1-2,TRBV28,once,TRBD1,CASSPTGAAYGYTF,TGTGCCAGCAGTCCAACAGGGGCTGCTTATGGCTACACCTTC
TRBJ1-5,TRBV12-3/TRBV12-4,few,-,CASSLQGRVRQPQHF,TGTGCCAGCAGTTTACAGGGCAGGGTGAGGCAGCCCCAGCATTTT
TRBJ2-7,TRBV20-1,few,TRBD2,CSAIRTSGTIEQYF,TGCAGTGCTATTCGAACTAGCGGAACTATTGAGCAGTACTTC
TRBJ2-7,TRBV10-3,-,TRBD1,CAISDPKGTGVYEQYF,TGTGCCATCAGTGACCCGAAGGGGACAGGCGTCTACGAGCAGTACTTC
TRBJ2-7,TRBV6-1,few,TRBD2,CASKTGTTAYEQYF,TGTGCCAGCAAAACCGGGACTACCGCGTACGAGCAGTACTTC
TRBJ2-1,TRBV27,-,-,CASRGGGQRINSYNEQFF,TGTGCCAGCCGAGGCGGGGGACAACGGATAAACTCCTACAATGAGCAGTTCTTC
TRBJ2-5,TRBV10-1,many,TRBD2,CASSEQREFPETQYF,TGCGCCAGCAGTGAACAGCGGGAGTTCCCGGAGACCCAGTACTTC
TRBJ1-3,TRBV3-1,once,TRBD1,CASSPGGLGAGNTIYF,TGTGCCAGCAGCCCAGGGGGGCTAGGGGCTGGAAACACCATATATTTT
TRBJ1-5,TRBV2,many,-,CASSRVDQPQHF,TGTGCCAGCAGCAGGGTGGATCAGCCCCAGCATTTT
TRBJ2-7,TRBV20-1,-,TRBD2,CSADGTSGAPLYEQYF,TGCAGTGCTGACGGGACTAGCGGTGCCCCACTTTACGAGCAGTACTTC
TRBJ2-7,TRBV6-2/TRBV6-3,many,-,CASSYSIGQGNEQYF,TGTGCCAGCAGTTATTCAATCGGGCAGGGTAACGAGCAGTACTTC
TRBJ1-4,TRBV6-1,-,TRBD1,CASSYAGQGNEKLFF,TGTGCCAGCAGTTACGCGGGACAGGGAAATGAAAAACTGTTTTTT
TRBJ2-7,TRBV27,many,-,CASSSQGLQFNEQYF,TGTGCCAGCAGTTCCCAAGGTCTTCAGTTCAACGAGCAGTACTTC
TRBJ1-5,TRBV20-1,-,-,CSAPRPDTDQPQHF,TGCAGTGCACCCAGACCGGACACCGATCAGCCCCAGCATTTT
TRBJ1-1,TRBV7-3,many,-,CASSLDSFSTEAFF,TGTGCCAGCAGCTTGGATTCCTTTAGCACTGAAGCTTTCTTT
TRBJ2-7,TRBV20-1,few,-,CSARELDEQYF,TGCAGTGCTAGAGAACTAGACGAGCAGTACTTC
TRBJ2-1,TRBV20-1,-,-,CSARPLFRDYNEQFF,TGCAGTGCTAGGCCCCTCTTTCGTGACTACAATGAGCAGTTCTTC
TRBJ2-1,TRBV20-1,-,-,CSASGTRNEQFF,TGCAGTGCTAGCGGGACTCGGAATGAGCAGTTCTTC
TRBJ1-5,TRBV29-1,-,-,CSVGGPGTNQPQHF,TGCAGCGTTGGGGGCCCGGGGACCAATCAGCCCCAGCATTTT
TRBJ2-5,TRBV4-1,-,TRBD1,CASSQGTGKETQYF,TGCGCCAGCAGCCAAGGGACAGGGAAAGAGACCCAGTACTTC
TRBJ2-7,TRBV6-4,-,-,CASSDAPKAQYF,TGTGCCAGCAGTGACGCCCCGAAGGCGCAGTACTTC
TRBJ1-1,TRBV2,few,TRBD1,CASSGIGQGAKDTEAFF,TGTGCCAGCAGCGGTATAGGACAGGGGGCGAAGGACACTGAAGCTTTCTTT
TRBJ2-7,TRBV9,-,TRBD1,CASSAEDRTGSYEQYF,TGTGCCAGCAGCGCCGAGGACCGGACAGGTTCCTACGAGCAGTACTTC
TRBJ2-7,TRBV2,-,TRBD2,CASSINSGSSSYEQYF,TGTGCCAGCAGTATTAATAGCGGGAGCAGCTCCTACGAGCAGTACTTC
TRBJ2-7,TRBV20-1,many,-,CSARDYSGHDYEQYF,TGCAGTGCTAGAGACTACAGCGGGCATGATTACGAGCAGTACTTC
TRBJ1-1,TRBV6-1,many,TRBD1,CASSEAGTGAAFF,TGTGCCAGCAGTGAAGCGGGGACAGGGGCGGCTTTCTTT
TRBJ2-3,TRBV28,-,-,CASSLSGAVSTDTQYF,TGTGCCAGCAGTCTTTCCGGGGCTGTGAGCACAGATACGCAGTATTTT
TRBJ2-6,TRBV29-1,few,TRBD1,CSVEEGQGESGANVLTF,TGCAGCGTTGAAGAGGGACAGGGAGAGTCTGGGGCCAACGTCCTGACTTTC
TRBJ2-3,TRBV5-1,few,-,CASSSTEPTDTQYF,TGCGCCAGCAGCTCGACAGAGCCCACAGATACGCAGTATTTT
TRBJ2-5,TRBV6-1,many,-,CASSRGQTQETQYF,TGTGCCAGCAGCAGAGGACAGACCCAAGAGACCCAGTACTTC
TRBJ2-5,TRBV28,many,TRBD2,CASIPSGRGETQYF,TGTGCCAGCATTCCTAGCGGGAGGGGAGAGACCCAGTACTTC
TRBJ2-7,TRBV28,-,-,CASSLISGIYSYEQYF,TGTGCCAGCAGCCTTATCTCCGGGATCTACTCCTACGAGCAGTACTTC